The rows below give T cell receptor beta chains drawn from one sample of a study of cytomegalovirus exposure and HLA in healthy donors. Using immunoSEQ multiplex PCR, the repertoire was profiled, and TCRdb retains in-frame clones only, with some absent. Seen here are roughly 120,000 clones, roughly 93% observed once, and the top ten hold roughly 1.2%. The sequenced material came from PBMCs. These receptors were obtained from a woman between 18 and 29 years old in good health and CMV-seronegative. Each CDR3 is given with its conserved first and last residue. D genes are given only for firm matches. Clone size is given for some rows only: seen once, a few or many times, or a class if the clone is expanded.

J: TRBJ2-1
V: TRBV27
size: .
D: .
DNA: TGTGCCAGCAGCGTCCTAACTAGACGAGCAACCTACAATGAGCAGTTCTTC
CDR3: CASSVLTRRATYNEQFF

J: TRBJ2-7
V: TRBV6-6
size: .
D: .
DNA: TGTGCCAGCAGTCCCACGGGGGGCAACGACTACGAGCAGTACTTC
CDR3: CASSPTGGNDYEQYF

J: TRBJ1-6
V: TRBV6-6
size: .
D: .
DNA: TGTGCCAGCAGCCCCCACACCTCCTATAATTCACCCCTCCACTTT
CDR3: CASSPHTSYNSPLHF

J: TRBJ1-2
V: TRBV27
size: .
D: .
DNA: TGTGCCAGCAAGATATGGGGGGGCGCGGAAGGCTACACCTTC
CDR3: CASKIWGGAEGYTF

J: TRBJ2-2
V: TRBV5-1
size: .
D: .
DNA: TGCGCCAGCAGCTTTAGCGGAGATAACACCGGGGAGCTGTTTTTT
CDR3: CASSFSGDNTGELFF

J: TRBJ2-5
V: TRBV28
size: .
D: .
DNA: TGTGCCAGCAGTTCCCTCGGGACTTTTCACAGACCCGGGGAGACCCAGTACTTC
CDR3: CASSSLGTFHRPGETQYF

J: TRBJ1-2
V: TRBV30
size: .
D: .
DNA: TGTGCCTGGAGTTGGCGGGGTGGCTACACCTTC
CDR3: CAWSWRGGYTF

J: TRBJ2-7
V: TRBV5-1
size: once
D: TRBD1
DNA: TGCGCCAGCAGCACCGGGGACAGGGTCACCTACGAGCAGTACTTC
CDR3: CASSTGDRVTYEQYF

J: TRBJ2-1
V: TRBV5-1
size: once
D: .
DNA: TGCGCCAGCAGCTTTTCGGGGAACGAGCAGTTCTTC
CDR3: CASSFSGNEQFF

J: TRBJ2-1
V: TRBV25-1
size: .
D: TRBD1
DNA: TGTGCCAGCAGTTTGACAGGGGCCTACAATGAGCAGTTCTTC
CDR3: CASSLTGAYNEQFF